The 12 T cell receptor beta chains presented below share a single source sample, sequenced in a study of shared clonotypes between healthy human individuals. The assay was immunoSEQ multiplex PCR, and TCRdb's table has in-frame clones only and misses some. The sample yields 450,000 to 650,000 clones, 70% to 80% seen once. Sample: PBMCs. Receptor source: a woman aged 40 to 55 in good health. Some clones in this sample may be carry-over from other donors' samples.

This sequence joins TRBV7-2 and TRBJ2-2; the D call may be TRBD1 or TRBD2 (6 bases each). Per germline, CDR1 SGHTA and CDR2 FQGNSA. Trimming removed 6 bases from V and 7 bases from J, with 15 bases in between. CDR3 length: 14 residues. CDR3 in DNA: TGTGCCAGCAGGAAAGCCGGGGGCGGCGGGGAGCTGTTTTTT. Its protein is CASRKAGGGGELFF.

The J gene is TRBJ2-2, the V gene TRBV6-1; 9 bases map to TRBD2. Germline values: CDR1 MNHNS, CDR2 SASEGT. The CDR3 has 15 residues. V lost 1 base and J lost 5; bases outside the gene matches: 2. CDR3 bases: TGTGCCAGCAGTGAAGAAGCGGGAGGAACCGGGGAGCTGTTTTTT. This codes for CASSEEAGGTGELFF.

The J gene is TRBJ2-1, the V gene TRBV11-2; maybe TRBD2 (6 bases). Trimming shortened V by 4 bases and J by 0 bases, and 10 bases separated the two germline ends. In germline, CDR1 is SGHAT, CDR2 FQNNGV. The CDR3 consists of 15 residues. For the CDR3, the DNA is TGTGCCAGCAGCTCTAGCGCGAGCTCCTACAATGAGCAGTTCTTC. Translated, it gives CASSSSASSYNEQFF.

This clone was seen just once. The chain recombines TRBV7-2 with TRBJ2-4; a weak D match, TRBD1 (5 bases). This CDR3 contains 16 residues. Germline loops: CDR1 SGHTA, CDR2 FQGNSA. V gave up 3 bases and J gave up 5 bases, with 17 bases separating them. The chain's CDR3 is CASSFLGLRQQNIQYF. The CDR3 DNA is TGTGCCAGCAGCTTTCTCGGATTACGACAGCAAAACATTCAGTACTTC.

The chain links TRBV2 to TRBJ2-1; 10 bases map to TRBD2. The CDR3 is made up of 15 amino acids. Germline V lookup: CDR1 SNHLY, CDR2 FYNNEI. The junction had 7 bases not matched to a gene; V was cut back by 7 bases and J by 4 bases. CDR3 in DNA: TGTGCCAGCAACCCCGGGACTAGCGATTACAATGAGCAGTTCTTC. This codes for CASNPGTSDYNEQFF.

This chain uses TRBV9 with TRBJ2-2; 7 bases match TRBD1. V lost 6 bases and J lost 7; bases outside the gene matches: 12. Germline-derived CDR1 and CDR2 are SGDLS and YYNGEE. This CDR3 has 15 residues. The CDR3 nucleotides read TGTGCCAGCACCCCGGGACAGACTAATTTCGGGGAGCTGTTTTTT. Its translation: CASTPGQTNFGELFF. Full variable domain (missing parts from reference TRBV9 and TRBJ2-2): DSGVTQTPKHLITATGQRVTLRCSPRSGDLSVYWYQQSLDQGLQFLIQYYNGEERAKGNILERFSAQQFPDLHSELNLSSLELGDSALYFCASTPGQTNFGELFFGEGSRLTVL.

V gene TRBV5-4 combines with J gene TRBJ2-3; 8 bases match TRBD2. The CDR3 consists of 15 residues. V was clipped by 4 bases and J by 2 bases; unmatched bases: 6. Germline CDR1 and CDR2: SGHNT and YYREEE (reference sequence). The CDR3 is CASSPGRANTDTQYF. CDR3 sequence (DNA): TGTGCCAGCAGCCCCGGGAGGGCCAACACAGATACGCAGTATTTT. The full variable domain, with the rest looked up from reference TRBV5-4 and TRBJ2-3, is ETGVTQSPTHLIKTRGQQVTLRCSSQSGHNTVSWYQQALGQGPQFIFQYYREEENGRGNFPPRFSGLQFPNYSSELNVNALELDDSALYLCASSPGRANTDTQYFGPGTRLTVL.

CDR3 region: CASSTQRNTGELFF. The DNA for the CDR3 is TGTGCCAGTAGTACACAACGTAACACCGGGGAGCTGTTTTTT. The chain combines TRBV19 with TRBJ2-2, with D hard to call. This CDR3 contains 14 residues. CDR1 LNHDA and CDR2 SQIVND come from the germline V gene (reference sequence). Trimming shortened V by 4 bases and J by 2 bases, and 8 bases separated the two germline ends.

CDR3 sequence reads: CASGMDGSYNEQFF. CDR3 sequence (DNA): TGTGCTAGTGGTATGGACGGCTCCTACAATGAGCAGTTCTTC. The rearrangement uses TRBV12-5 and TRBJ2-1; D is unresolved. This CDR3 comprises 14 residues. Germline V gene sequence: CDR1 LGHNT, CDR2 FRNRAP. V was trimmed by 5 bases and J by 0 bases, leaving 8 bases between them. The full variable domain, in which reference TRBV12-5 and TRBJ2-1 provide the parts outside the CDR3, is DARVTQTPRHKVTEMGQEVTMRCQPILGHNTVFWYRQTMMQGLELLAYFRNRAPLDDSGMPKDRFSAEMPDATLATLKIQPSEPRDSAVYFCASGMDGSYNEQFFGPGTRLTVL.

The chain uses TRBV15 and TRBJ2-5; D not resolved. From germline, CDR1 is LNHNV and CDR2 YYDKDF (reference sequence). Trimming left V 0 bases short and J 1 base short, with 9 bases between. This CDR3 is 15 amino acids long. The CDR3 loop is CATSRDRATQETQYF. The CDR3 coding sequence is TGTGCCACCAGCAGAGATCGGGCGACCCAAGAGACCCAGTACTTC.

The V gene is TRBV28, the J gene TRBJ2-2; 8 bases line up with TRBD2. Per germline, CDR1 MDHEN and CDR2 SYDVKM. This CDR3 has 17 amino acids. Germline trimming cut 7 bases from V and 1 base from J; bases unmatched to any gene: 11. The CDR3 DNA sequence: TGTGCCAGCAAGAACGATTTAGCGGGGAGGAACACCGGGGAGCTGTTTTTT. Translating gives CASKNDLAGRNTGELFF.

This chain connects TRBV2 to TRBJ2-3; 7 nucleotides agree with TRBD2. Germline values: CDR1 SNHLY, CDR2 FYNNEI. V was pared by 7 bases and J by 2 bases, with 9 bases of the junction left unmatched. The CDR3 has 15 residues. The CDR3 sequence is CASTRDYQHTDTQYF. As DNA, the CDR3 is TGTGCCAGCACCCGGGACTACCAACACACAGATACGCAGTATTTT.